These T cell receptor beta chains were read from a single sample in a study of blood T cell repertoires in COVID-19. Profiling relied on immunoSEQ multiplex PCR, and the TCRdb table lists in-frame clones only, not all of them. The sample has about 67,000 clones; 85% to 90% are singletons. Sequences were obtained from peripheral blood. These receptors were collected from a man between 50 and 59 years old with active COVID-19. Both conserved end residues are trimmed from each CDR3. Each record gives: clone size, J gene, V gene, CDR3 protein. Not every row has a clone size; where given, it reads once, few, many or a size class.

clone_size: once; j_call: TRBJ2-7; v_call: TRBV7-9; cdr3_aa: ASSHPRLAGIYEQY
clone_size: -; j_call: TRBJ2-7; v_call: TRBV7-9; cdr3_aa: ASSSLNSVLGYEQY
clone_size: -; j_call: TRBJ2-3; v_call: TRBV24-1; cdr3_aa: ATSDADTQY
clone_size: -; j_call: TRBJ2-3; v_call: TRBV5-1; cdr3_aa: ASSLQGDTRGDTQY
clone_size: -; j_call: TRBJ2-2; v_call: TRBV15; cdr3_aa: ATSREMSRVAGELF
clone_size: -; j_call: TRBJ2-1; v_call: TRBV10-2; cdr3_aa: ASRDSLYNEQF
clone_size: -; j_call: TRBJ2-1; v_call: TRBV19; cdr3_aa: ASSITGGILDNEQF
clone_size: -; j_call: TRBJ1-1; v_call: TRBV2; cdr3_aa: ASMQQGASTEAF
clone_size: medium-sized; j_call: TRBJ1-5; v_call: TRBV19; cdr3_aa: ASSISAQGSQPQH
clone_size: -; j_call: TRBJ2-3; v_call: TRBV11-1; cdr3_aa: ASSFLAGVDTQY
clone_size: -; j_call: TRBJ1-5; v_call: TRBV6-6; cdr3_aa: ASRAGDSNQPQH